The sequence of this T cell receptor beta chain was determined in a study of metastatic and nonmetastatic thyroid tumors. The wider study: Malignant thyroid and benign thyroid patients provided blood and tumor or nodule tissue whose repertoires were compared.

All patients reached thyroid surgery having received no treatment beforehand. This clone occurred a few times. Here the CDR3 omits its conserved ending phenylalanine or tryptophan, so a read error is the likely source. CDR1 is MDHEN, CDR2 SYDVKM, per germline. This CDR3 has 13 amino acids. Trimming took 2 bases from V and 5 from J, leaving 9 bases between them. Under the authors' procedure: What underpinned the distant-metastasis classifier for papillary thyroid cancer was the set of CDR3 differences across clinicopathological groups. TCRdb redid the clone calls on the PCR reads using MiXCR. These V and J calls derive from TCRdb rather than the authors' analysis. The data show approximately 20,000 clones, approximately 24% seen once.

The source of this sequence is a male donor with papillary thyroid cancer or a benign thyroid nodule (not recorded which). Some clones in this sample may be carry-over from other donors' samples. J is TRBJ2-5 and V is TRBV28; D possibly corresponds to TRBD2 (6 bases). Sequenced sample: tumor tissue. The CDR3 sequence: CASSLVGRETQYL. DNA for the CDR3: TGTGCCAGCAGTTTAGTGGGGAGGGAGACCCAGTACCTC.